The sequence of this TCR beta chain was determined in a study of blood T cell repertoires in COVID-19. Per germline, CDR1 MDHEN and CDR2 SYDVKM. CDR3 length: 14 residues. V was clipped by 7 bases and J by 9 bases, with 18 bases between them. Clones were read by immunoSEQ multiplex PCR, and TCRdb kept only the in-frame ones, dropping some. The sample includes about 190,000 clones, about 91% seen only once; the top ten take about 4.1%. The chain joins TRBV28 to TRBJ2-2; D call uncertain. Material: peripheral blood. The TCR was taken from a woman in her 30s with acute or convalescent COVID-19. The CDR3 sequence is CASTLGLGNWELFF. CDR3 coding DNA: TGTGCCAGCACCTTGGGTCTAGGCAACTGGGAGCTGTTTTTT.